This T cell receptor (beta chain) appears in the sequencing data of a study of T cell changes during pregnancy in multiple sclerosis. Sequenced by immunoSEQ multiplex PCR; TCRdb stores in-frame clones only, minus some. Altogether about 34,000 clones are present, roughly 90% being singletons, with the ten largest covering about 4.3%. CDR3 length equals 18 residues. The ends lost 3 bases at V and 4 bases at J; junction bases unmatched: 15. The germline gives CDR1 SGHVS, CDR2 FQNEAQ. The J gene is TRBJ1-1, the V gene TRBV7-8, with TRBD1 matching over 9 bases. The sequence came from a female donor with multiple sclerosis, enrolled in a pregnancy study. The starting material was CD8+ T cells from peripheral blood mononuclear cells, obtained after pregnancy. The CDR3 here is CASSFRDRGFRSSTEAFF. The CDR3 coding sequence is TGTGCCAGCAGCTTTCGTGACAGGGGGTTCCGGAGTAGCACTGAAGCTTTCTTT.